Below, 30 T cell receptor beta chains from the same sample are listed, as sequenced in a study of blood T cell repertoires in COVID-19. Repertoires were generated with immunoSEQ multiplex PCR, while TCRdb's copy carries only in-frame clones and drops some. The repertoire holds 300,000 to 400,000 clones, with roughly 84% as singletons. Sequencing was done on a sample of PBMCs or T cells enriched from blood (not recorded which). The receptors derive from a woman aged 25 to 45 who had recovered from COVID-19.

The chain links TRBV6-5 to TRBJ1-1, with 7 nucleotides matching TRBD1. V lost 6 bases and J lost 5; bases outside the gene matches: 6. Germline V gives CDR1 MNHEY, CDR2 SVGAGI. This CDR3 contains 13 residues. In DNA form, the CDR3 reads TGTGCCAGCAGCGCCCAGGGGGTGACTGAAGCTTTCTTT. This sequence encodes CASSAQGVTEAFF.

The chain uses TRBV10-3 and TRBJ1-1; TRBD1 matches at 7 bases. The CDR3 loop spans 16 amino acids. CDR1 ENHRY and CDR2 SYGVKD come from the germline V gene. The trim removed 4 bases at V and 2 bases at J, leaving 10 bases unmatched. The CDR3 loop reads CAISGSPGQKNTEAFF. For the CDR3, the DNA is TGTGCCATCAGTGGATCCCCGGGACAGAAAAACACTGAAGCTTTCTTT.

The chain combines TRBV18 with TRBJ2-1; 15 nucleotides align to TRBD2. The CDR3 runs 16 residues. The junction had 1 base not matched to a gene; V was cut back by 3 bases and J by 4 bases. CDR1 KGHSH and CDR2 LQKENI come from the germline V gene. The CDR3 bases are TGTGCCAGCTCACCCGGACTAGCGGGGGGGTACAATGAGCAGTTCTTC. As protein: CASSPGLAGGYNEQFF.

This chain uses TRBV2 with TRBJ1-5, with a weak D call TRBD1 (6 bases). Deletions cut 2 bases from V and 0 bases from J, with 11 bases between. The CDR3 consists of 16 residues. Germline V lookup: CDR1 SNHLY, CDR2 FYNNEI. The CDR3 reads CASSEWGRASNQPQHF. CDR3 DNA sequence: TGTGCCAGCAGTGAATGGGGGCGCGCTAGCAATCAGCCCCAGCATTTT.

CDR3 bases: TGTGCCAGCAGCTTAGGGGCGGGGGGCCCTCCCGAGCAGTACTTC. Protein product: CASSLGAGGPPEQYF. This chain connects TRBV7-9 to TRBJ2-7; 8 nucleotides line up with TRBD2. Germline V CDR1 and CDR2: SEHNR, FQNEAQ (reference sequence). The J segment lost 6 bases and the V segment lost 1 base, leaving 8 bases of the junction unmatched. The CDR3 sequence is 15 residues long.

This clone has only a few counts. This chain links TRBV5-1 with TRBJ2-2; 11 positions agree with TRBD1. This CDR3 spans 16 amino acids. Trimming removed 4 bases from V and 7 bases from J; junction bases left unmatched: 9. Germline V lookup: CDR1 SGHRS, CDR2 YFSETQ. CDR3 nucleotide sequence: TGCGCCAGCAGCCCCCCCGGGACAGGGGGTAGCGGGGAGCTGTTTTTT. This sequence encodes CASSPPGTGGSGELFF.

This CDR3 is CASSLKSGYGYTF. The CDR3 DNA is TGTGCCAGCAGCTTAAAATCAGGCTATGGCTACACCTTC. This rearrangement joins TRBV13 to TRBJ1-2; no reliable D call. Trimming cost V 2 bases and J 4 bases, with 8 bases left between them. Per germline, CDR1 PRHDT and CDR2 FYEKMQ (reference sequence). The CDR3 is made up of 13 amino acids. Full variable domain (missing parts from reference TRBV13 and TRBJ1-2): AAGVIQSPRHLIKEKRETATLKCYPIPRHDTVYWYQQGPGQDPQFLISFYEKMQSDKGSIPDRFSAQQFSDYHSELNMSSLELGDSALYFCASSLKSGYGYTFGSGTRLTVV.

This chain joins TRBV6-5 and TRBJ2-7; D might be TRBD2 (6 bases). CDR3 size: 14 residues. V shed 7 bases and J shed 2 bases, with 15 bases lying between them. Germline lookup yields CDR1 MNHEY and CDR2 SVGAGI. CDR3: CASTPWGDPYEQYF. In DNA, the CDR3 is TGTGCCAGCACCCCCTGGGGGGATCCCTACGAGCAGTACTTC.

The V call is TRBV5-4, the J call TRBJ1-2; the D is unclear. Per the germline V gene, CDR1 is SGHNT and CDR2 is YYREEE (reference sequence). The CDR3 is made up of 13 amino acids. Trimming shortened V by 0 bases and J by 5 bases, and 8 bases separated the two germline ends. The CDR3 DNA is TGTGCCAGCAGCTTGGCGCAGGTGTATGGCTACACCTTC. Translating it yields CASSLAQVYGYTF.

The V and J genes are TRBV5-4 and TRBJ2-3; 8 nucleotides agree with TRBD2. With 4 bases clipped from V and 2 bases from J, the junction kept 9 bases outside the gene matches. Germline V CDR1 and CDR2: SGHNT, YYREEE (reference sequence). The CDR3 sequence is 16 residues long. In nucleotides, the CDR3 is TGTGCCAGCAGCCCCGAACCGCGGGGGGTCACAGATACGCAGTATTTT. It specifies CASSPEPRGVTDTQYF.

The genes are TRBV5-1 and TRBJ2-1, with 15 positions matching TRBD2. Trimming took 4 bases from V and 5 from J; bases not matched to a gene: 7. This CDR3 has 17 residues. Germline V lookup: CDR1 SGHRS, CDR2 YFSETQ. The chain's CDR3 is CASSPRTSGGGNNEQFF. CDR3 nucleotides: TGCGCCAGCAGCCCCCGGACTAGCGGGGGGGGTAACAATGAGCAGTTCTTC.

The chain is built from TRBV7-9 and TRBJ1-1; D unresolved. The CDR3 covers 14 residues. Between the trimmed V and J ends, which lost 2 bases and 4 bases, there was a span of 11 bases. Germline V gene data show CDR1 as SEHNR and CDR2 as FQNEAQ (reference sequence). The CDR3 DNA is TGTGCCAGCAGCTTAAGGGAGGTCGGCACTGAAGCTTTCTTT. Its translation: CASSLREVGTEAFF.

V is TRBV28 and J is TRBJ2-3; 11 positions match TRBD2. J lost 3 bases, V lost 5 bases, and 7 bases had no gene match. This CDR3 has 16 amino acids. Per the germline V gene, CDR1 is MDHEN and CDR2 is SYDVKM. The CDR3 nucleotides are TGTGCCAGCAGTACTGGGACTAGCGGCCTTACAGATACGCAGTATTTT. The encoded protein is CASSTGTSGLTDTQYF. Together with reference TRBV28 and TRBJ2-3, the CDR3 gives the full variable domain: DVKVTQSSRYLVKRTGEKVFLECVQDMDHENMFWYRQDPGLGLRLIYFSYDVKMKEKGDIPEGYSVSREKKERFSLILESASTNQTSMYLCASSTGTSGLTDTQYFGPGTRLTVL.

This chain links TRBV21-1 with TRBJ1-6. TRBV21-1 represents a pseudogene. The CDR3 covers 17 residues. CDR3 residues: CASSLKWEAVWPSPLHF. In nucleotides, the CDR3 is TGTGCCAGCAGCTTAAAATGGGAGGCGGTTTGGCCTTCACCCCTCCACTTT.

This clone occurred a few times. The chain couples TRBV4-2 to TRBJ2-5; perhaps TRBD1 as D (6 bases). The germline V gene has CDR1 LGHNA and CDR2 YNFKEQ. There are 15 residues in the CDR3. Trimming stripped 3 bases from V and 3 bases from J, with 14 bases between. In DNA, the CDR3 is TGTGCCAGCAGCCAGCTTTTACAGGGAAAAGAGACCCAGTACTTC. Its protein is CASSQLLQGKETQYF.

V is TRBV30 and J is TRBJ2-7; 8 bases line up with TRBD2. The germline CDR1 and CDR2 sequences are GTSNPN and SVGIG (reference sequence). The CDR3 loop spans 10 amino acids. The V and J ends lost 7 bases and 7 bases, in that order; junction bases with no gene match: 3. CDR3 amino acids: CAFGRGEQYF. The CDR3 nucleotides are TGTGCCTTCGGGAGGGGTGAGCAGTACTTC.

The chain carries TRBV6-6 and TRBJ2-7; 8 positions match TRBD1. The V and J ends lost 5 bases and 5 bases, in that order; junction bases with no gene match: 11. Germline values: CDR1 MNHNY, CDR2 SVGAGI (reference sequence). CDR3 size: 15 residues. The CDR3 region is CASSNPRQGSDEQYF. CDR3 nucleotides: TGTGCCAGCAGTAACCCCCGACAGGGGTCGGACGAGCAGTACTTC.

V is TRBV25-1 and J is TRBJ1-6; no clear D gene. The germline gives CDR1 MGHDK, CDR2 SYGVNS. This CDR3 is 14 amino acids long. V lost 8 bases and J lost 8, with 16 bases in between. CDR3 bases: TGTGCCAGCTCACCCCCTCGTATAGATTCACCCCTCCACTTT. This encodes CASSPPRIDSPLHF.

The chain links TRBV5-1 to TRBJ1-6; D unresolved. Trimming shortened V by 2 bases and J by 10 bases, and 10 bases separated the two germline ends. CDR3 length equals 13 residues. In germline, CDR1 is SGHRS, CDR2 YFSETQ. The CDR3 reads CASSLGWSSPLHF. In nucleotides, the CDR3 is TGCGCCAGCAGCTTAGGATGGAGCTCACCCCTCCACTTT.

The chain employs TRBV2 and TRBJ1-1; no clear D gene. This CDR3 region has 11 residues. Germline V gene lookup returns CDR1 SNHLY and CDR2 FYNNEI. V was shortened by 3 bases and J by 6 bases, with 5 bases between the two germline ends. Written as DNA, the CDR3 is TGTGCCAGCAGTGAGAGGCCTGAAGCTTTCTTT. Translated, it gives CASSERPEAFF.

J is TRBJ2-7 and V is TRBV19; maybe TRBD1 (6 bases). The CDR3 loop spans 15 amino acids. Germline V gene data show CDR1 as LNHDA and CDR2 as SQIVND (reference sequence). V lost 3 bases and J 2 bases, leaving 14 bases between the germline ends. The CDR3 DNA is TGTGCCAGTAGTATGTTATCACAGGGCGCCTACGAGCAGTACTTC. It is translated as CASSMLSQGAYEQYF.

The count of this clone is one. This rearrangement joins TRBV19 to TRBJ1-1, with a tentative D call TRBD1 (5 bases). The germline gives CDR1 LNHDA, CDR2 SQIVND (reference sequence). Deletions cut 3 bases from V and 0 bases from J, with 20 bases between. There are 18 residues in the CDR3. CDR3 amino acids: CASSISHGVGGVNTEAFF. The CDR3, as DNA: TGTGCCAGTAGTATCAGTCATGGGGTCGGGGGAGTGAACACTGAAGCTTTCTTT.

The sample holds one count of this clone. The chain couples TRBV30 to TRBJ2-1, with D perhaps TRBD2 (5 bases). The CDR3 loop spans 11 amino acids. V dropped 0 bases and J dropped 12 bases, with 9 bases sitting between them. Germline loops: CDR1 GTSNPN, CDR2 SVGIG (reference sequence). The CDR3 DNA follows: TGTGCCTGGAGTGTACTCGGGATGCAGTTCTTC. Residues: CAWSVLGMQFF.

CDR3 sequence reads: CASSLEGLGTDTQYF. The CDR3 region has the DNA TGTGCCAGCAGCTTAGAGGGGCTAGGCACAGATACGCAGTATTTT. The chain combines TRBV11-2 with TRBJ2-3; tentatively, D is TRBD1 (5 bases). Deletions cut 0 bases from V and 1 base from J, with 8 bases between. The germline gives CDR1 SGHAT, CDR2 FQNNGV. This CDR3 is 15 amino acids long.

This clone was observed a single time. This chain joins TRBV9 and TRBJ2-7, with D perhaps TRBD2 (5 bases). Trimming shortened V by 3 bases and J by 0 bases, and 10 bases separated the two germline ends. Germline CDR1 and CDR2: SGDLS and YYNGEE. The CDR3 totals 14 residues. The CDR3: CASSAGVGSYEQYF. CDR3 nucleotides: TGTGCCAGCAGCGCCGGGGTAGGCTCCTACGAGCAGTACTTC. The whole variable domain, filled in from reference TRBV9 and TRBJ2-7, reads DSGVTQTPKHLITATGQRVTLRCSPRSGDLSVYWYQQSLDQGLQFLIQYYNGEERAKGNILERFSAQQFPDLHSELNLSSLELGDSALYFCASSAGVGSYEQYFGPGTRLTVT.

The CDR3 protein is CASSLGATGRSRSPLHF. Written as DNA, the CDR3 is TGTGCCAGCAGCTTAGGGGCGACAGGACGGTCGCGCTCACCCCTCCACTTT. This chain joins TRBV13 and TRBJ1-6, with D tentatively TRBD1 (6 bases). The germline CDR1 and CDR2 sequences are PRHDT and FYEKMQ (reference sequence). The CDR3 length is 17 residues. The germline V and J ends were trimmed by 0 bases and 10 bases, with 19 bases remaining between them. The full variable domain, completed using reference TRBV13 and TRBJ1-6, is AAGVIQSPRHLIKEKRETATLKCYPIPRHDTVYWYQQGPGQDPQFLISFYEKMQSDKGSIPDRFSAQQFSDYHSELNMSSLELGDSALYFCASSLGATGRSRSPLHFGNGTRLTVT.

Written as DNA, the CDR3 is TGTGCCAGCAGTGCCCCCGGGACAGGGATAAACGAGCAGTACTTC. Translated: CASSAPGTGINEQYF. This rearrangement joins TRBV25-1 to TRBJ2-7; 9 positions match TRBD1. Germline assignment: CDR1 MGHDK and CDR2 SYGVNS. J gave up 5 bases and V 4 bases, and 9 bases lay outside the gene matches. The CDR3 sequence is 15 residues long.

CDR3 protein: CAWKRQGGNTIYF. CDR3 sequence (DNA): TGTGCCTGGAAAAGACAGGGGGGAAACACCATATATTTT. The chain joins TRBV30 to TRBJ1-3; 8 nucleotides align to TRBD1. The CDR3 runs 13 residues. Germline V lookup: CDR1 GTSNPN, CDR2 SVGIG (reference sequence). Trimming removed 4 bases from V and 4 bases from J; junction bases left unmatched: 3.

The genes are TRBV7-9 and TRBJ2-3, with 11 bases matching TRBD2. In germline, CDR1 is SEHNR, CDR2 FQNEAQ (reference sequence). This CDR3 contains 16 residues. With 6 bases clipped from V and 0 bases from J, the junction kept 5 bases outside the gene matches. CDR3 protein: CASRDRLAGSTDTQYF. For the CDR3, the DNA is TGTGCCAGCAGGGACCGACTAGCGGGGAGCACAGATACGCAGTATTTT.

This sequence joins TRBV5-1 and TRBJ1-2; TRBD1 agrees at 7 bases. After removal of 4 bases from V and 3 bases from J, the junction contained 12 bases not matched to a gene. This CDR3 has 16 amino acids. In germline, CDR1 is SGHRS, CDR2 YFSETQ. CDR3 sequence reads: CASSRESTGNYYGYTF. The DNA of the CDR3 is TGCGCCAGCAGCCGGGAATCGACAGGGAATTACTATGGCTACACCTTC.